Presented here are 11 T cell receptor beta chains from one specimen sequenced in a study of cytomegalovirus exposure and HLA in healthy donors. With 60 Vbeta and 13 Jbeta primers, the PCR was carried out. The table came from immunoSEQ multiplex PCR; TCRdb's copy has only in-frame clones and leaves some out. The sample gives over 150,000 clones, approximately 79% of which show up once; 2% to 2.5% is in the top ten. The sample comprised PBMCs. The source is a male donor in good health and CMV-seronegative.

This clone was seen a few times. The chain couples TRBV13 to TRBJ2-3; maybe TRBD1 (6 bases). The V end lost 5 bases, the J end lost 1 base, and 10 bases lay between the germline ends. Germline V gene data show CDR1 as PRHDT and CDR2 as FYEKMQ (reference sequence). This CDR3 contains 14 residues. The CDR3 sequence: CASSQGFGTDTQYF. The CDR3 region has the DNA TGTGCCAGCAGCCAGGGGTTTGGCACAGATACGCAGTATTTT.

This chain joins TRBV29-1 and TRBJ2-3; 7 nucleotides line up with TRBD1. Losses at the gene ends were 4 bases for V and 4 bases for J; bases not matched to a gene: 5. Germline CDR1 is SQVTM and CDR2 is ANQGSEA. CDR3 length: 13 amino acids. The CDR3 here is CSVGSTGADTQYF. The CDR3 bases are TGCAGCGTTGGCTCTACAGGGGCAGATACGCAGTATTTT.

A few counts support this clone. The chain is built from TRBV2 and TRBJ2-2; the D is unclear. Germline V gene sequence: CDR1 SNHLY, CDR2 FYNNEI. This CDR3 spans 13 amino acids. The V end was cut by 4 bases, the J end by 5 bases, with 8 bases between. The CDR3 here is CASSAQWTGELFF. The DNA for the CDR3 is TGTGCCAGCAGTGCCCAGTGGACCGGGGAGCTGTTTTTT.

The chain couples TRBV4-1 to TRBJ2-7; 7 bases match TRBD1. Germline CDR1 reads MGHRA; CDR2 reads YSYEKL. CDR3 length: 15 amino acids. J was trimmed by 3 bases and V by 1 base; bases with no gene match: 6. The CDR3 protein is CASSQVTGDYYEQYF. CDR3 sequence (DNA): TGCGCCAGCAGCCAAGTAACAGGGGATTACTACGAGCAGTACTTC.

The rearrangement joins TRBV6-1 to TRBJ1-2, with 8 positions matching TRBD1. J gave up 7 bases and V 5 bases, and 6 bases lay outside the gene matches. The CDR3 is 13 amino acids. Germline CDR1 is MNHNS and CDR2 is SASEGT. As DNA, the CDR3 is TGTGCCAGCAGTTCGACAGGGGTTAGTGGCTACACCTTC. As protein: CASSSTGVSGYTF.

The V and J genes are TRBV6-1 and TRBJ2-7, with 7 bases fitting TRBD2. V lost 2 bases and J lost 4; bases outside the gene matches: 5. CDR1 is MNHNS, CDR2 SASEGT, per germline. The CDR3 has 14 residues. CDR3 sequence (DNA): TGTGCCAGCAGTGAATGGCGGGGGAGTTACGAGCAGTACTTC. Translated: CASSEWRGSYEQYF.

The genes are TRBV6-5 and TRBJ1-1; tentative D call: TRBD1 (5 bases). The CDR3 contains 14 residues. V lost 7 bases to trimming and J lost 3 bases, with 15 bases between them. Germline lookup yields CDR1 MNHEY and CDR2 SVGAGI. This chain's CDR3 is CASTPDSGHTEAFF. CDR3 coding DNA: TGTGCCAGCACCCCCGACAGTGGTCACACTGAAGCTTTCTTT.

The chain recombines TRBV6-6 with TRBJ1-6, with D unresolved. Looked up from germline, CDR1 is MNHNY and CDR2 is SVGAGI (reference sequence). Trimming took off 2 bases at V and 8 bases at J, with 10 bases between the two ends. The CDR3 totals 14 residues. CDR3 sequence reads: CASSYRGFDSPLHF. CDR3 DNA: TGTGCCAGCAGTTACCGAGGGTTTGATTCACCCCTCCACTTT.

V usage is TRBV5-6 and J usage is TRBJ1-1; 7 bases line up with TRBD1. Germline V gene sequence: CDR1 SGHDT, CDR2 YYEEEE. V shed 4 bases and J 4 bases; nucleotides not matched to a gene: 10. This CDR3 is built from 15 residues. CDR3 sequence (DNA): TGTGCCAGCAGCCTCGTTTCAGGGGGGTCCACTGAAGCTTTCTTT. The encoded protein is CASSLVSGGSTEAFF. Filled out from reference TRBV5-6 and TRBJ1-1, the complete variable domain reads DAGVTQSPTHLIKTRGQQVTLRCSPKSGHDTVSWYQQALGQGPQFIFQYYEEEERQRGNFPDRFSGHQFPNYSSELNVNALLLGDSALYLCASSLVSGGSTEAFFGQGTRLTVV.

The CDR3 loop is CASSERDRTVQNEQFF. As DNA, the CDR3 is TGTGCCAGCAGCGAGAGAGATCGGACAGTTCAAAATGAGCAGTTCTTC. The chain has TRBV7-9 and TRBJ2-1; D might be TRBD1 (6 bases). The CDR3 spans 16 residues. V was pared by 5 bases and J by 7 bases, with 21 bases between. The germline V gene has CDR1 SEHNR and CDR2 FQNEAQ (reference sequence).

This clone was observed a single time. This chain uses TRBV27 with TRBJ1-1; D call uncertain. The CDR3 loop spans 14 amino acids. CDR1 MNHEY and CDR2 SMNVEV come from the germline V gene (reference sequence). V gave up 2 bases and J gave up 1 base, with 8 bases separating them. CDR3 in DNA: TGTGCCAGCAGTTTAACCCCAGGGAACACTGAAGCTTTCTTT. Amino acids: CASSLTPGNTEAFF.